These T cell receptor beta chains were read from a single sample in a study of T-cell memory formation after mild COVID-19. TCRdb reprocessed the 5' RACE reads with MiXCR, giving one entry per CDR3 protein. The profile shows hundreds of thousands of distinct CDR3 sequences, more than 15% of them singletons. The material sequenced was PBMCs or a T cell subset sorted from them (not recorded which). These receptors were obtained from a man between 18 and 29 years old who had mild COVID-19 (a few samples of this study predate the infection). Cell type and time point are not known. CDR3s include the opening cysteine and the closing phenylalanine or tryptophan. The D gene is left open where the match is weak. Rows give clone size only sometimes, using once, few, many, or a class for an expanded clone.

v_gene,abundance,d_gene,j_gene,CDR3nt,CDR3aa
TRBV5-6,-,TRBD2,TRBJ2-1,TGTGCCAGCAGCATACTAGCGGGCAAGCAGTTCTTC,CASSILAGKQFF
TRBV20-1,few,-,TRBJ2-7,TGCAGTGCCGGGTTTGGACAGTCCTACGAGCAGTACTTC,CSAGFGQSYEQYF
TRBV20-1,-,TRBD2,TRBJ2-7,TGCAGTGCTAGAAGGGACGCGGGGGGGCCCGGGTACGAGCAGTACTTC,CSARRDAGGPGYEQYF
TRBV4-3,-,-,TRBJ1-2,TGCGCCAGCAGCCGGGGGGGCCTCACCGGAGGCTACACCTTC,CASSRGGLTGGYTF
TRBV6-5,-,TRBD2,TRBJ2-5,TGTGCCAGCAGTTCGGGACTAGCGGGGTGGAAGACCCAGTACTTC,CASSSGLAGWKTQYF
TRBV5-4,few,TRBD1,TRBJ1-5,TGTGCCAGCAGCCCGGGACAGGGGGCTAACAATCAGCCCCAGCATTTT,CASSPGQGANNQPQHF
TRBV7-2,few,-,TRBJ1-1,TGTGCCAGCAGCTGGAAGAGCCAGGGGCGTGCTTTCTTT,CASSWKSQGRAFF
TRBV7-2,once,-,TRBJ1-1,TGTGCCAGCAGCCCAGGGGCGAGTTTGAACACTGAAGCTTTCTTT,CASSPGASLNTEAFF
TRBV20-1,-,TRBD1,TRBJ2-1,TGCAGTGCTAAGACGGACAGGGGTACGAATGAGCAGTTCTTC,CSAKTDRGTNEQFF
TRBV12-3/TRBV12-4,-,TRBD1,TRBJ1-1,TGTGCCAGCAGCCCGGGGACAGGGGGGTTGAACACTGAAGCTTTCTTT,CASSPGTGGLNTEAFF
TRBV12-3/TRBV12-4,-,TRBD1,TRBJ2-7,TGTGCCAGCAGTTTAGGCAGGGGGCATTCCGAGCAGTACTTC,CASSLGRGHSEQYF
TRBV27,few,-,TRBJ1-2,TGTGCCAGCAGTCCGGGCACCTGGGGGGCGTTCTCTGGCTACACCTTC,CASSPGTWGAFSGYTF
TRBV27,few,TRBD2,TRBJ2-1,TGTGCCAGCATACCAGCGGGGGGGCCAAATGAGCAGTTCTTC,CASIPAGGPNEQFF
TRBV7-9,many,TRBD1,TRBJ2-3,TGTGCCAGCCTACAGGGGCCCACAGATACGCAGTATTTT,CASLQGPTDTQYF